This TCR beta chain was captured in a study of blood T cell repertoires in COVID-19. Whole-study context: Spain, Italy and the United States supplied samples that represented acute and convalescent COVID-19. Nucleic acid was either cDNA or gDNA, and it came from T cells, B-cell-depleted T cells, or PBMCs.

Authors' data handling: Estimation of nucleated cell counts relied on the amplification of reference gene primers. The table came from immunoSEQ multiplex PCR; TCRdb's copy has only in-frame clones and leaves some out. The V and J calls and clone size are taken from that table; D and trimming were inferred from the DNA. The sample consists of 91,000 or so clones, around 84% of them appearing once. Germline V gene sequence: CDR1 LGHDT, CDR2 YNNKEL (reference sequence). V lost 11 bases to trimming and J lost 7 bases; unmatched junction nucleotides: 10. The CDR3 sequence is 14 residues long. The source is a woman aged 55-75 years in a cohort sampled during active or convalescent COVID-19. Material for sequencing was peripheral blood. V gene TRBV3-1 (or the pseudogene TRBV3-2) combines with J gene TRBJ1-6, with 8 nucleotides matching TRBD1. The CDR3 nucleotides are TGTGCCGGCGGACAGGGAGTCTCGAATTCACCCCTCCACTTT. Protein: CAGGQGVSNSPLHF.